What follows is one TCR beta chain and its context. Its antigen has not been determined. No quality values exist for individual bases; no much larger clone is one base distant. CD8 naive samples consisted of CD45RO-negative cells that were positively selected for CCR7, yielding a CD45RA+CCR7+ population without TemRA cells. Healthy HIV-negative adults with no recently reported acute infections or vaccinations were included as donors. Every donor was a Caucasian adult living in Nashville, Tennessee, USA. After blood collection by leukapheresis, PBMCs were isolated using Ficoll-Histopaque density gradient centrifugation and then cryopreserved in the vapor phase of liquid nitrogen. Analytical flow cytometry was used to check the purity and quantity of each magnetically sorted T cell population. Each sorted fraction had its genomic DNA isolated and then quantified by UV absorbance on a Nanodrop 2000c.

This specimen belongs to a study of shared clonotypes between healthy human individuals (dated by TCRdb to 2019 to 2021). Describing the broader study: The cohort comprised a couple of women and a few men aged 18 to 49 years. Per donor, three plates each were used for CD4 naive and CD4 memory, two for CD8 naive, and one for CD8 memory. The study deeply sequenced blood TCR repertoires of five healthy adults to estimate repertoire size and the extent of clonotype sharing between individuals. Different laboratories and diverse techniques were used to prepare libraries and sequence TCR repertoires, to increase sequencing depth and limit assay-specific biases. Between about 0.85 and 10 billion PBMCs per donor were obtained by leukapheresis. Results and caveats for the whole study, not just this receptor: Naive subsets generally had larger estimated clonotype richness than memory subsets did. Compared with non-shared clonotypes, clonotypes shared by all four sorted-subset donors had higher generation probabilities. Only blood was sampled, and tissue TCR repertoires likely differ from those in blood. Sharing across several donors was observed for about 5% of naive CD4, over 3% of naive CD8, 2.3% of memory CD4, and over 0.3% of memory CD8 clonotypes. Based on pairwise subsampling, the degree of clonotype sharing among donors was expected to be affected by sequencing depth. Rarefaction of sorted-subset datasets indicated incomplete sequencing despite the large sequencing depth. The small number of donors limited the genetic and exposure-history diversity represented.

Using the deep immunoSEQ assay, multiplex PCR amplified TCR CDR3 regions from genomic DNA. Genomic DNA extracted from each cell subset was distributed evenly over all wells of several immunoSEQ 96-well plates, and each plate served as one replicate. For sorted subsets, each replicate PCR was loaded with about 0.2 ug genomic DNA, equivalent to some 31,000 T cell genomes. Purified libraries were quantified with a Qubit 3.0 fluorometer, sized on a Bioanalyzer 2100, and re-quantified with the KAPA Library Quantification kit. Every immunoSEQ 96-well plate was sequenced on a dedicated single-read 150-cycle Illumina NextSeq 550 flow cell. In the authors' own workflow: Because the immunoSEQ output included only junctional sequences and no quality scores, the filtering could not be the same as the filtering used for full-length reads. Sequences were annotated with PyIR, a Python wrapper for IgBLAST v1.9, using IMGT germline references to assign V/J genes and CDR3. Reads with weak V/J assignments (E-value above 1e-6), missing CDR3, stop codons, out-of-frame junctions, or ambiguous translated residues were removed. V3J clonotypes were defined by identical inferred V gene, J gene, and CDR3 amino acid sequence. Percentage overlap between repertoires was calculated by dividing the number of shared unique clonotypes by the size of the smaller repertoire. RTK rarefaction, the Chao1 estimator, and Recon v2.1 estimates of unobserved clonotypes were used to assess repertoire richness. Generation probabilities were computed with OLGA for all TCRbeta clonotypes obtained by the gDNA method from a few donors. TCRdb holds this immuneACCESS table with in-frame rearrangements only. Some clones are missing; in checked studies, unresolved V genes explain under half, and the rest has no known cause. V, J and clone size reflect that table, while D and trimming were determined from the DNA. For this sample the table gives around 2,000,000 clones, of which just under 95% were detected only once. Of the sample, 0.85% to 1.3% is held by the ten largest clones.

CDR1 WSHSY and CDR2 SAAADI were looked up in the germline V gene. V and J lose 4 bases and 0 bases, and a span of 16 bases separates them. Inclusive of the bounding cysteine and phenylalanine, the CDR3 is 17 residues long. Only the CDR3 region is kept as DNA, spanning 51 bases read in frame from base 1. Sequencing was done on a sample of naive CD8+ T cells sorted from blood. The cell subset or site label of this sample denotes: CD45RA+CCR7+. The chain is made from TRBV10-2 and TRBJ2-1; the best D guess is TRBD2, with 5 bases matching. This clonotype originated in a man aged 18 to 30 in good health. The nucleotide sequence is TGCGCCAGCAGTGTCCTTGTGGGAGCAAGCTCCTACAATGAGCAGTTCTTC. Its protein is CASSVLVGASSYNEQFF.